This record covers a single T cell receptor (beta chain). V lost 0 bases, J lost 6 bases, and 14 bases lay in between. Germline CDR1 and CDR2: LGHNA and YSLEER. This CDR3 has 15 amino acids. The protocol was immunoSEQ multiplex PCR, while the TCRdb copy is restricted to in-frame clones and leaves out a portion. The data contain 70,000 or so clones, around nine tenths of them singletons. The entry originates in a study of T cell changes during pregnancy in multiple sclerosis. This TCR came from a female donor with multiple sclerosis, enrolled in a pregnancy study. This sequence joins TRBV4-3 and TRBJ1-1, with TRBD1 as a possible D gene (5 bases). The source was CD4+ T cells from peripheral blood mononuclear cells, collected before pregnancy. CDR3 amino acids: CASSQDGLPGAEAFF. The DNA for the CDR3 is TGCGCCAGCAGCCAAGACGGGCTTCCGGGGGCTGAAGCTTTCTTT.